This TCR beta chain was recorded in a study of T cell repertoires in cytomegalovirus infection. TCRdb analysed the reads with MiXCR anew, one entry per CDR3 protein. The sample lists 160,000 or so distinct CDR3 sequences; less than 25% were seen once. The length of the CDR3 is 17 residues. V was cut by 1 base and J by 1 base, with 14 bases left in between. The germline V gene has CDR1 SGHVS and CDR2 FQNEAQ. This clonotype was counted only a few times. What it recognizes is unknown. General observations from the study: Summed frequency of shared TCR beta families picked out CMV carriers who also had the relevant HLA. Across the ex vivo response, the dominant clonotypes were HLA-C-restricted CMV-specific TCR beta clonotypes.

J is TRBJ1-5 and V is TRBV7-8, with D perhaps TRBD1 (5 bases). The source of this sequence is a human donor in good health (CMV status not recorded). Some clones in this sample may be carry-over from other donors' samples. The source material was CD8+ T cells from cultured PBMCs, sampled from culture after CMV antigen stimulation. CDR3 bases: TGTGCCAGCAGCTTAGTTGCAGGGTGGATGAGCAATCAGCCCCAGCATTTT. Translating it yields CASSLVAGWMSNQPQHF.